These 15 T cell receptor beta chains came from one sample sequenced in a study of T cells after yellow fever vaccination. One entry per CDR3 protein results from TCRdb running MiXCR on the 5' RACE reads. This table has 20,000 to 30,000 distinct CDR3 sequences, 4% to 5% appearing once. This material consisted of PBMCs, either bulk or a sorted T-cell subset (CD4+, CD8+, memory, or dextramer-sorted; not recorded which), taken on the day of the yellow fever booster vaccination. Receptors originate from a man aged 18 to 30 who received the YFV17D yellow fever vaccine.

In its sample, this clonotype was seen many times. V gene TRBV7-9 combines with J gene TRBJ2-5; TRBD1 agrees at 12 bases. This CDR3 spans 16 amino acids. Germline CDR1 and CDR2: SEHNR and FQNEAQ (reference sequence). Trimming removed 3 bases from V and 5 bases from J; junction bases left unmatched: 7. CDR3 bases: TGTGCCAGCAGCTTCCGGGACAGGGGGCGCGAGGAGACCCAGTACTTC. This sequence encodes CASSFRDRGREETQYF. Based on the CDR3 plus reference TRBV7-9 and TRBJ2-5, the full variable domain is DTGVSQNPRHKITKRGQNVTFRCDPISEHNRLYWYRQTLGQGPEFLTYFQNEAQLEKSRLLSDRFSAERPKGSFSTLEIQRTEQGDSAMYLCASSFRDRGREETQYFGPGTRLLVL.

This clonotype was recorded at least ten times. The chain is built from TRBV7-2 and TRBJ2-6, with a possible D match to TRBD1 (6 bases). V was pared by 2 bases and J by 0 bases, with 8 bases between. Germline CDR1 is SGHTA and CDR2 is FQGNSA. The CDR3 has 16 amino acids. CDR3 in amino acids: CASSLQGPSGANVLTF. For the CDR3, the DNA is TGTGCCAGCAGCTTACAGGGGCCCTCTGGGGCCAACGTCCTGACTTTC. Using reference TRBV7-2 and TRBJ2-6 for the parts outside the CDR3, the full variable domain is GAGVSQSPSNKVTEKGKDVELRCDPISGHTALYWYRQSLGQGLEFLIYFQGNSAPDKSGLPSDRFSAERTGGSVSTLTIQRTQQEDSAVYLCASSLQGPSGANVLTFGAGSRLTVL.

The chain is built from TRBV30 and TRBJ2-1, with TRBD2 as a possible D gene (5 bases). CDR1 is GTSNPN, CDR2 SVGIG, per germline (reference sequence). The ends were cut back, 1 base at V and 6 bases at J, with 10 bases in the middle. CDR3 size: 13 residues. The CDR3 region has the DNA TGTGCCTGGAGTGCGGGGTACGGCAATGAGCAGTTCTTC. Translated, it gives CAWSAGYGNEQFF.

This clonotype was found a few times. The J gene is TRBJ2-5, the V gene TRBV4-3; TRBD1 matches at 7 bases. CDR3 length: 15 amino acids. V trimming: 3 bases; J trimming: 5 bases; junction bases outside the gene matches: 9. The germline CDR1 and CDR2 sequences are LGHNA and YSLEER. The DNA of the CDR3 is TGCGCCAGCAGCCAGACAGGGTCCTCCGGGGAGACCCAGTACTTC. Amino acids: CASSQTGSSGETQYF.

This clonotype was observed many times. The chain is built from TRBV12-3 or TRBV12-4 and TRBJ2-7; D call uncertain. This CDR3 has 12 residues. Trimming took off 6 bases at V and 5 bases at J, with 11 bases between the two ends. The chain's CDR3 is CASSSRRNEQYV. The CDR3 DNA sequence: TGTGCCAGCAGCTCGCGGCGGAACGAGCAGTACGTC.

Many counts were recorded for this clonotype. The rearrangement links TRBV4-2 to TRBJ2-3; 7 bases agree with TRBD2. The CDR3 contains 17 residues. V shed 5 bases, J shed 2 bases, and the junction held 13 bases outside the gene matches. Germline assignment: CDR1 LGHNA and CDR2 YNFKEQ. The CDR3 loop is CASSSLASGAFTDTQYF. Here the CDR3 DNA reads TGTGCCAGCAGCTCCTTAGCTAGCGGAGCATTCACAGATACGCAGTATTTT.

The chain joins TRBV10-3 to TRBJ1-2; TRBD1 matches 7 bases. This CDR3 is built from 12 residues. Germline-derived CDR1 and CDR2 are ENHRY and SYGVKD. V trimming: 8 bases; J trimming: 8 bases; junction bases outside the gene matches: 8. The CDR3 DNA is TGTGCCATCGGAACAGGGGATGTAGGCTACACCTTC. Protein sequence: CAIGTGDVGYTF.

Ten or more counts support this clonotype. This CDR3 reads CASSLEVMQETQYF. The DNA of the CDR3 is TGTGCCAGCAGCTTGGAGGTTATGCAAGAGACCCAGTACTTC. This rearrangement joins TRBV5-5 to TRBJ2-5; D unresolved. V lost 0 bases to trimming and J lost 2 bases, with 8 bases between them. Per germline, CDR1 SGHKS and CDR2 YYEKEE (reference sequence). This CDR3 has 14 residues.

This clonotype is deemed medium-sized (0.01 to 0.1%). The chain carries TRBV7-6 and TRBJ2-1, with 10 bases lining up with TRBD1. V was pared by 2 bases and J by 8 bases, with 3 bases of the junction left unmatched. From germline, CDR1 is SGHVS and CDR2 FNYEAQ. There are 14 residues in the CDR3. CDR3 nucleotides: TGTGCCAGCAGCTTAAGACAGGGGGCCTATGAGCAGTTCTTC. Translating gives CASSLRQGAYEQFF.

This clonotype was recorded a few times. The gene calls are TRBV11-2 and TRBJ2-7, with TRBD2 matching over 11 bases. Losses at the gene ends were 2 bases for V and 2 bases for J; bases not matched to a gene: 8. This CDR3 comprises 17 residues. The germline V gene encodes CDR1 SGHAT and CDR2 FQNNGV. CDR3 region: CASSLLAGGLVTYEQYF. The CDR3 DNA is TGTGCCAGCAGCTTACTAGCGGGGGGCCTGGTTACCTACGAGCAGTACTTC.

This clonotype was seen at least ten times. CDR3 in amino acids: CASSEQGGNTIYF. The CDR3 DNA reads TGTGCCAGCAGTGAACAGGGTGGAAACACCATATATTTT. The J gene is TRBJ1-3, the V gene TRBV6-1; maybe TRBD1 (5 bases). CDR3 length: 13 residues. In germline, CDR1 is MNHNS, CDR2 SASEGT. The V and J ends lost 2 bases and 3 bases respectively, with 5 bases between them.

This clonotype was seen many times. V is TRBV20-1 and J is TRBJ2-3; 10 positions match TRBD2. The CDR3 has 15 amino acids. Trimming cost V 1 base and J 2 bases; bases outside gene matches: 3. Germline V gene sequence: CDR1 DFQATT, CDR2 SNEGSKA (reference sequence). The CDR3 loop reads CSARVLAGVTDTQYF. The CDR3 DNA sequence: TGCAGTGCTAGAGTTCTAGCGGGGGTCACAGATACGCAGTATTTT.

This clonotype was counted at least ten times. The junction shows a germline mismatch at one end, possibly a read error. This chain uses TRBV20-1 with TRBJ2-4; 7 nucleotides align to TRBD1. This CDR3 comprises 13 residues. Germline CDR1 DFQATT, CDR2 SNEGSKA (reference sequence). The CDR3 loop is CSARGGLTDIQYF. The DNA of the CDR3 is TGCAGTGCGAGAGGGGGCCTAACAGACATTCAGTACTTC.

This clonotype was recorded many times. The rearrangement links TRBV12-3 or TRBV12-4 to TRBJ1-1; 8 bases are a match to TRBD1. Trimming removed 4 bases from V and 4 bases from J; junction bases left unmatched: 5. The CDR3 is 14 amino acids. The CDR3 nucleotides read TGTGCCAGCAGTTCCGGACAGGGTATCACTGAAGCTTTCTTT. Translating gives CASSSGQGITEAFF.

As concerns this clonotype: A clone one base away is much larger, so this may be a read error. The chain carries TRBV6-6 and TRBJ1-3; 10 nucleotides match TRBD1. The CDR3 consists of 15 residues. Looked up from germline, CDR1 is MNHNY and CDR2 is SVGAGI (reference sequence). CDR3 residues: CASSGQGVSGNTICF. The CDR3, as DNA: TGTGCCAGCAGTGGACAGGGGGTCTCTGGAAACACCATATGTTTT.